This entry lists 21 T cell receptor beta chains sequenced from one sample in a study of T cells in pancreatic ductal adenocarcinoma. Clones were sequenced by immunoSEQ multiplex PCR, and TCRdb holds only the in-frame ones, with some missing. The sample lists under 20,000 clones; 88% were seen once. Selected pancreatic ductal adenocarcinoma patients had undergone surgery without neoadjuvant therapy. The specimen sequenced was PBMCs. The receptor set was obtained from a human donor with pancreatic ductal adenocarcinoma.

The rearrangement links TRBV11-3 to TRBJ1-1; D call uncertain. This CDR3 has 13 amino acids. Trimming took off 6 bases at V and 1 base at J, with 9 bases between the two ends. Germline V gene lookup returns CDR1 SGHNT and CDR2 YENEEA. The CDR3 DNA reads TGTGCCAGCAGTTCCCTGCGGAACACTGAAGCTTTCTTT. It codes for CASSSLRNTEAFF. The whole variable domain, filled in from reference TRBV11-3 and TRBJ1-1, reads EAGVVQSPRYKIIEKKQPVAFWCNPISGHNTLYWYLQNLGQGPELLIRYENEEAVDDSQLPKDRFSAERLKGVDSTLKIQPAELGDSAVYLCASSSLRNTEAFFGQGTRLTVV.

The chain links TRBV5-1 to TRBJ2-2, with a possible D match to TRBD1 (5 bases). The ends were cut back, 0 bases at V and 7 bases at J, with 16 bases in the middle. Per the germline V gene, CDR1 is SGHRS and CDR2 is YFSETQ. The CDR3 length is 16 residues. The CDR3 nucleotides read TGCGCCAGCAGCTTGGAACAGGCGACCTTGATCGGGGAGCTGTTTTTT. It encodes CASSLEQATLIGELFF.

This chain connects TRBV15 to TRBJ2-3; D is possibly TRBD1 (6 bases). Germline V gene sequence: CDR1 LNHNV, CDR2 YYDKDF (reference sequence). CDR3 length equals 14 residues. Trimming took 5 bases from V and 5 from J, leaving 14 bases between them. The CDR3 DNA is TGTGCCACCAGCCTTTATACAGGGAAAGATACGCAGTATTTT. As protein: CATSLYTGKDTQYF.

The rearrangement uses TRBV6-5 and TRBJ1-4, with 8 bases that match TRBD1. Trimming at V came to 5 bases and at J to 8 bases, leaving 10 bases not matched to a gene. This CDR3 has 15 residues. CDR1 and CDR2 (germline): MNHEY, SVGAGI. The CDR3 loop is CASSQLTGGGEKLFF. CDR3 sequence (DNA): TGTGCCAGCAGTCAATTAACAGGGGGGGGCGAAAAACTGTTTTTT.

The V and J genes are TRBV28 and TRBJ2-3, with 9 bases fitting TRBD1. Trimming took 10 bases from V and 1 from J; bases not matched to a gene: 6. Germline V gives CDR1 MDHEN, CDR2 SYDVKM. The CDR3 extends over 14 amino acids. The CDR3 loop is CATLGTGRTDTQYF. CDR3 DNA sequence: TGTGCCACCCTAGGGACAGGGCGCACAGATACGCAGTATTTT.

CDR3 coding DNA: TGTGCCAGCAGGGCTCATCCCCTCTCAGGGGGAGCTTTCTTT. It is translated as CASRAHPLSGGAFF. V and J are TRBV28 and TRBJ1-1, with 7 bases lining up with TRBD1. The CDR3 loop spans 14 amino acids. J lost 10 bases, V lost 6 bases, and 14 bases had no gene match. Germline V gene lookup returns CDR1 MDHEN and CDR2 SYDVKM. The full variable domain, its missing parts supplied by reference TRBV28 and TRBJ1-1, is DVKVTQSSRYLVKRTGEKVFLECVQDMDHENMFWYRQDPGLGLRLIYFSYDVKMKEKGDIPEGYSVSREKKERFSLILESASTNQTSMYLCASRAHPLSGGAFFGQGTRLTVV.

This rearrangement joins TRBV7-9 to TRBJ2-2, with a possible D match to TRBD1 (5 bases). The germline CDR1 and CDR2 sequences are SEHNR and FQNEAQ (reference sequence). V lost 5 bases and J 2 bases, leaving 12 bases between the germline ends. CDR3 length: 15 amino acids. The chain's CDR3 is CASSLGWTNTGELFF. Written as DNA, the CDR3 is TGTGCCAGCAGCCTTGGGTGGACAAACACCGGGGAGCTGTTTTTT.

The CDR3 region has the DNA TGTGCCAGCAGCACCGTTTGGGGGGACGAGCAGTACTTC. Protein: CASSTVWGDEQYF. This sequence joins TRBV5-6 and TRBJ2-7; D is possibly TRBD2 (6 bases). Germline values: CDR1 SGHDT, CDR2 YYEEEE. The CDR3 contains 13 residues. The V end lost 4 bases, the J end lost 5 bases, and 13 bases lay between the germline ends.

The chain employs TRBV5-1 and TRBJ2-5; D is uncertain. The germline V gene has CDR1 SGHRS and CDR2 YFSETQ. This CDR3 is built from 13 residues. The V and J ends lost 0 bases and 2 bases respectively, with 5 bases between them. The CDR3 nucleotides read TGCGCCAGCAGCTTGGAACAGCAAGAGACCCAGTACTTC. The encoded protein is CASSLEQQETQYF.

V is TRBV6-6 and J is TRBJ2-5, with 7 nucleotides matching TRBD1. CDR3 length: 15 residues. Germline V gives CDR1 MNHNY, CDR2 SVGAGI (reference sequence). Trimming cost V 2 bases and J 1 base; bases outside gene matches: 4. CDR3 nucleotides: TGTGCCAGCAGTTACGCCGACAGGGCCCAAGAGACCCAGTACTTC. This sequence encodes CASSYADRAQETQYF.

The V and J genes are TRBV18 and TRBJ2-1; 8 bases are a match to TRBD2. V shed 1 base and J 6 bases; nucleotides not matched to a gene: 11. Germline V gene lookup returns CDR1 KGHSH and CDR2 LQKENI. This CDR3 spans 17 amino acids. CDR3 protein: CASSPLGAGGNGNEQFF. The DNA of the CDR3 is TGTGCCAGCTCACCACTTGGTGCGGGGGGAAACGGCAATGAGCAGTTCTTC.

The rearrangement uses TRBV28 and TRBJ2-3, with TRBD2 matching over 7 bases. Per the germline V gene, CDR1 is MDHEN and CDR2 is SYDVKM. The CDR3 has 16 residues. The V gene end was trimmed by 4 bases and the J gene end by 0 bases; junction bases not matched to a gene: 7. In DNA form, the CDR3 reads TGTGCCAGCAGTTCAGCCAGCGGGGAGAGCACAGATACGCAGTATTTT. Translation gives CASSSASGESTDTQYF.

CDR3 in DNA: TGTGCCAGCAGCTCCCGGAGGGACAGCCCAATCGAATCTAATGAAAAACTGTTTTTT. Translated, it gives CASSSRRDSPIESNEKLFF. The chain joins TRBV7-9 to TRBJ1-4; TRBD1 matches 7 bases. The CDR3 is 19 amino acids. Germline trimming cut 4 bases from V and 3 bases from J; bases unmatched to any gene: 17. Germline CDR1 and CDR2: SEHNR and FQNEAQ (reference sequence). The whole variable domain, filled in from reference TRBV7-9 and TRBJ1-4, reads DTGVSQNPRHKITKRGQNVTFRCDPISEHNRLYWYRQTLGQGPEFLTYFQNEAQLEKSRLLSDRFSAERPKGSFSTLEIQRTEQGDSAMYLCASSSRRDSPIESNEKLFFGSGTQLSVL.

This clone was seen only a few times. This sequence joins TRBV10-3 and TRBJ1-2; 8 bases line up with TRBD1. This CDR3 contains 15 residues. From germline, CDR1 is ENHRY and CDR2 SYGVKD. V gave up 6 bases and J gave up 7 bases; unmatched junction bases: 13. Here the CDR3 reads CAISGRQGAGRGYTF. Here the CDR3 DNA reads TGTGCCATCAGCGGGAGGCAGGGGGCAGGACGTGGCTACACCTTC.

V usage is TRBV27 and J usage is TRBJ1-5, with a possible D match to TRBD1 (6 bases). V shed 8 bases and J shed 1 base, with 21 bases lying between them. The CDR3 covers 17 residues. Germline CDR1 and CDR2: MNHEY and SMNVEV (reference sequence). The CDR3 region is CASGNSQGGYSNQPQHF. CDR3 bases: TGTGCCAGCGGAAACTCACAGGGAGGGTACAGCAATCAGCCCCAGCATTTT.

This rearrangement joins TRBV7-8 to TRBJ1-1; the D is unclear. The CDR3 runs to 15 residues. Germline CDR1 is SGHVS and CDR2 is FQNEAQ. V was clipped by 4 bases and J by 0 bases, with 12 bases between them. CDR3 region: CASSSRLIMNTEAFF. In nucleotides, the CDR3 is TGTGCCAGCAGCTCTCGACTGATTATGAACACTGAAGCTTTCTTT. Looking up the rest from reference TRBV7-8 and TRBJ1-1 gives the full variable domain: GAGVSQSPRYKVAKRGQDVALRCDPISGHVSLFWYQQALGQGPEFLTYFQNEAQLDKSGLPSDRFFAERPEGSVSTLKIQRTQQEDSAVYLCASSSRLIMNTEAFFGQGTRLTVV.

The gene calls are TRBV5-1 and TRBJ2-2; possibly TRBD2 for D (5 bases). The CDR3 contains 15 residues. The V gene lost 4 bases and the J gene lost 2 bases, with 12 bases spanning the gap. CDR1 is SGHRS, CDR2 YFSETQ, per germline. For the CDR3, the DNA is TGCGCCAGCAGCGTTGACTACACAAACACCGGGGAGCTGTTTTTT. Translating it yields CASSVDYTNTGELFF.

The chain is built from TRBV28 and TRBJ1-5, with a possible D match to TRBD1 (5 bases). Germline lookup yields CDR1 MDHEN and CDR2 SYDVKM. The CDR3 length is 12 residues. Trimming removed 6 bases at V and 8 bases at J, with 11 bases between. CDR3 sequence reads: CASRGGNEPQHF. CDR3 DNA: TGTGCCAGCAGGGGGGGTAATGAGCCCCAGCATTTT.

The chain's CDR3 is CASSRRGGGEKLFF. The CDR3 DNA follows: TGTGCCAGCAGTAGAAGGGGGGGAGGTGAAAAACTGTTTTTT. This rearrangement joins TRBV2 to TRBJ1-4; D is possibly TRBD1 (6 bases). Germline V gives CDR1 SNHLY, CDR2 FYNNEI. The CDR3 is 14 residues long. Trimming removed 5 bases from V and 7 bases from J, with 14 bases in between.

The chain combines TRBV5-6 with TRBJ1-1; D gene ambiguous. Trimming took off 4 bases at V and 5 bases at J, with 12 bases between the two ends. This CDR3 spans 13 amino acids. Germline V CDR1 and CDR2: SGHDT, YYEEEE. For the CDR3, the DNA is TGTGCCAGCAGCGTGGGTTGGCGGACTGAAGCTTTCTTT. It specifies CASSVGWRTEAFF.

The chain has TRBV11-3 and TRBJ2-7; TRBD1 is a possible D gene (5 bases). Germline V lookup: CDR1 SGHNT, CDR2 YENEEA. V lost 3 bases and J 3 bases, leaving 18 bases between the germline ends. CDR3 length: 16 amino acids. The CDR3 region is CASSFHPQGEYYEQYF. CDR3 coding DNA: TGTGCCAGCAGCTTCCACCCTCAGGGCGAATACTACGAGCAGTACTTC.